Presented here are 24 T cell receptor beta chains from one specimen sequenced in a study of beta chain features in type 1 diabetes. Findings and caveats of the study: TCRB CDR3 length was moderately but significantly reduced in all four CD4+ subsets of Type 1 diabetes patients.

Their target antigens are unknown. What was sequenced were expressed TCRB transcripts, since all of the isolated RNA had been reverse transcribed. Assay used: immunoSEQ multiplex PCR; TCRdb lists only in-frame clones, some missing. Seen here are 150,000 to 190,000 clones, 10% to 13% observed once, and the top ten hold approximately 0.5%. The sample taken for sequencing was central memory CD4+ T cells from blood. All receptors come from a man under 40 with type 1 diabetes.

The table lists this clone with a few counts. The chain has TRBV5-1 and TRBJ2-3, with a weak D call TRBD2 (5 bases). The ends were cut back, 4 bases at V and 6 bases at J, with 15 bases in the middle. There are 14 residues in the CDR3. CDR1 is SGHRS, CDR2 YFSETQ, per germline. In DNA, the CDR3 is TGCGCCAGCAGCGTGGCTAGCTATCGGGATACGCAGTATTTT. Protein sequence: CASSVASYRDTQYF.

This chain uses TRBV5-1 with TRBJ1-1; the D gene is possibly TRBD1 (6 bases). Germline V gene lookup returns CDR1 SGHRS and CDR2 YFSETQ. The length of the CDR3 is 13 residues. Trimming took 4 bases from V and 5 from J, leaving 12 bases between them. The CDR3 protein is CASSQRGGTEAFF. Written as DNA, the CDR3 is TGCGCCAGCAGCCAGAGGGGGGGGACTGAAGCTTTCTTT.

The chain links TRBV28 to TRBJ2-7, with 8 bases identical to TRBD1. With 5 bases clipped from V and 6 bases from J, the junction kept 6 bases outside the gene matches. CDR1 MDHEN and CDR2 SYDVKM come from the germline V gene. This CDR3 is 13 amino acids long. CDR3 protein: CASSTVDRAEQYF. In DNA, the CDR3 is TGTGCCAGCAGTACGGTGGACAGGGCCGAGCAGTACTTC.

This sequence joins TRBV9 and TRBJ1-2; D remains ambiguous. This CDR3 is 14 amino acids long. V was clipped by 1 base and J by 1 base, with 8 bases between them. The germline V gene encodes CDR1 SGDLS and CDR2 YYNGEE. CDR3 protein: CASSVTTGNYGYTF. CDR3 DNA sequence: TGTGCCAGCAGCGTAACGACTGGTAACTATGGCTACACCTTC.

The genes are TRBV5-4 and TRBJ2-1, with TRBD2 matching 9 bases. Germline CDR1 and CDR2: SGHNT and YYREEE (reference sequence). The CDR3 length is 14 residues. The CDR3 loop reads CVLEAGGDRGEQFF. Here the CDR3 DNA reads TGTGTCTTAGAAGCGGGGGGAGATCGTGGTGAGCAGTTCTTC.

Ten or more counts support this clone. This rearrangement joins TRBV28 to TRBJ1-3; D is undetermined. Germline loops: CDR1 MDHEN, CDR2 SYDVKM. This CDR3 has 15 residues. V was clipped by 5 bases and J by 0 bases, with 11 bases between them. The CDR3 protein is CASSPPGRSGNTIYF. The CDR3 DNA reads as TGTGCCAGCAGTCCCCCAGGCCGCTCTGGAAACACCATATATTTT.

This clone appeared a few times. The sample contains more than one DNA sequence encoding this CDR3. V is TRBV28 and J is TRBJ2-6; weak D call: TRBD1 (5 bases). The CDR3 runs 15 residues. V was trimmed by 5 bases and J by 0 bases, leaving 8 bases between them. Germline lookup yields CDR1 MDHEN and CDR2 SYDVKM. The CDR3 spells CASSLDSSGANVLTF. As DNA, the CDR3 is TGTGCCAGCAGTCTCGACAGCTCTGGGGCCAACGTCCTGACTTTC.

J is TRBJ2-3 and V is TRBV4-3; 11 bases agree with TRBD2. Germline values: CDR1 LGHNA, CDR2 YSLEER. The CDR3 consists of 18 residues. Germline trimming cut 0 bases from V and 4 bases from J; bases unmatched to any gene: 9. The chain's CDR3 is CASSQEMTSGTRSDTQYF. The CDR3, as DNA: TGCGCCAGCAGCCAAGAGATGACTAGCGGGACGAGATCAGATACGCAGTATTTT.

This clone occurred a few times. This chain joins TRBV11-2 and TRBJ2-1; 7 nucleotides line up with TRBD2. V was clipped by 5 bases and J by 5 bases; unmatched bases: 9. The CDR3 covers 15 residues. CDR1 SGHAT and CDR2 FQNNGV come from the germline V gene. The CDR3 here is CASSPGAGTHNEQFF. The DNA for the CDR3 is TGTGCCAGCAGCCCCGGAGCGGGAACCCACAATGAGCAGTTCTTC.

The chain couples TRBV7-2 to TRBJ2-7; 8 bases fit TRBD1. Trimming cost V 6 bases and J 7 bases; bases outside gene matches: 11. The CDR3 has 14 residues. CDR1 is SGHTA, CDR2 FQGNSA, per germline. CDR3 loop: CASRSPPGGREQYF. CDR3 bases: TGTGCCAGCAGATCTCCTCCAGGGGGCAGAGAGCAGTACTTC.

With regard to this clone: Other DNA sequences in this specimen translate into the identical CDR3. The chain uses TRBV18 and TRBJ2-7, with D hard to call. There are 12 residues in the CDR3. The V end was cut by 3 bases, the J end by 4 bases, with 7 bases between. CDR1 KGHSH and CDR2 LQKENI come from the germline V gene. CDR3 DNA sequence: TGTGCCAGCTCACCTCTCAGTTACGAGCAGTACTTC. Amino acid sequence: CASSPLSYEQYF.

The rearrangement joins TRBV20-1 to TRBJ2-3; no clear D. Looked up from germline, CDR1 is DFQATT and CDR2 is SNEGSKA (reference sequence). V was clipped by 6 bases and J by 5 bases, with 9 bases between them. This CDR3 is built from 11 residues. The CDR3 protein is CSAPYGDTQYF. In nucleotides, the CDR3 is TGCAGTGCACCATACGGAGATACGCAGTATTTT.

This sequence joins TRBV4-2 and TRBJ2-1, with a possible D match to TRBD2 (5 bases). Germline V gene sequence: CDR1 LGHNA, CDR2 YNFKEQ. The CDR3 runs to 15 residues. V lost 1 base and J 6 bases, leaving 13 bases between the germline ends. The CDR3 coding sequence is TGTGCCAGCAGCCAAGCCTCGGACTTAGCCAATGAGCAGTTCTTC. It specifies CASSQASDLANEQFF.

V usage is TRBV19 and J usage is TRBJ1-2; 8 bases fit TRBD1. With 7 bases clipped from V and 7 bases from J, the junction kept 17 bases outside the gene matches. CDR1 and CDR2 (germline): LNHDA, SQIVND (reference sequence). The CDR3 is made up of 16 amino acids. The CDR3: CASILGQGQPSLGYTF. The CDR3 DNA reads as TGTGCCAGTATCCTAGGACAGGGACAACCTTCCCTTGGCTACACCTTC.

The sample holds a few counts of this clone. This chain uses TRBV7-2 with TRBJ2-7, with D uncertain. Germline V gene lookup returns CDR1 SGHTA and CDR2 FQGNSA. The CDR3 is 11 residues long. The germline V and J ends were trimmed by 4 bases and 6 bases, with 7 bases remaining between them. In DNA form, the CDR3 reads TGTGCCAGCAGCTCAATGTTCGAGCAGTACTTC. As protein: CASSSMFEQYF. The full variable domain, rest sourced from reference TRBV7-2 and TRBJ2-7, is GAGVSQSPSNKVTEKGKDVELRCDPISGHTALYWYRQSLGQGLEFLIYFQGNSAPDKSGLPSDRFSAERTGGSVSTLTIQRTQQEDSAVYLCASSSMFEQYFGPGTRLTVT.

This clone was counted a few times. The rearrangement uses TRBV5-1 and TRBJ2-7; 12 nucleotides agree with TRBD2. Germline CDR1 reads SGHRS; CDR2 reads YFSETQ. V lost 0 bases, J lost 0 bases, and 10 bases stayed unmatched. This CDR3 has 19 amino acids. The CDR3 region has the DNA TGCGCCAGCAGCTTGGAAGGACTAGCGGGATACCCCTTCTCCTACGAGCAGTACTTC. It codes for CASSLEGLAGYPFSYEQYF.

The V and J genes are TRBV7-2 and TRBJ2-4; possible D gene TRBD2, 5 bases. The V end was cut by 4 bases, the J end by 0 bases, with 7 bases between. The CDR3 extends over 14 amino acids. Germline V gives CDR1 SGHTA, CDR2 FQGNSA. The CDR3 region is CASSSGVAKNIQYF. The CDR3 region has the DNA TGTGCCAGCAGCTCCGGGGTAGCCAAAAACATTCAGTACTTC.

This clone turned up a few times. The chain joins TRBV18 to TRBJ1-5; D is unresolved. Between the trimmed V and J ends, which lost 6 bases and 2 bases, there was a span of 14 bases. Germline CDR1 KGHSH, CDR2 LQKENI. This CDR3 comprises 15 residues. For the CDR3, the DNA is TGTGCCAGCTCGGGAGGTCCGGTTGGCAATCAGCCCCAGCATTTT. Its translation is CASSGGPVGNQPQHF. Full variable domain (remainder filled in from reference TRBV18 and TRBJ1-5): NAGVMQNPRHLVRRRGQEARLRCSPMKGHSHVYWYRQLPEEGLKFMVYLQKENIIDESGMPKERFSAEFPKEGPSILRIQQVVRGDSAAYFCASSGGPVGNQPQHFGDGTRLSIL.

This clone turned up a few times. The chain employs TRBV5-1 and TRBJ1-1; 7 bases are a match to TRBD1. Germline V CDR1 and CDR2: SGHRS, YFSETQ. The CDR3 totals 15 residues. With V trimmed by 3 bases and J by 0 bases, 5 bases remained unmatched. This CDR3 reads CASSWGQLLNTEAFF. CDR3 DNA: TGCGCCAGCAGCTGGGGACAGCTCTTGAACACTGAAGCTTTCTTT.

This clone showed up just a few times. The chain recombines TRBV7-3 with TRBJ2-2; 7 nucleotides align to TRBD2. The germline V gene encodes CDR1 SGHTA and CDR2 FQGTGA. This CDR3 contains 16 residues. V was pared by 5 bases and J by 3 bases, with 9 bases of the junction left unmatched. The CDR3 DNA reads TGTGCCAGCAGCCCGGGGGAGGGAACGGACACCGGGGAGCTGTTTTTT. Translating it yields CASSPGEGTDTGELFF.

The rearrangement links TRBV5-4 to TRBJ2-1; 10 bases are shared with TRBD2. Germline CDR1 and CDR2: SGHNT and YYREEE (reference sequence). The CDR3 covers 14 residues. V gave up 2 bases and J gave up 9 bases; unmatched junction bases: 5. In DNA form, the CDR3 reads TGTGCCAGCAGCTTCGGGACTAGCGTCGGTGAGCAGTTCTTC. It is translated as CASSFGTSVGEQFF.

This clone was picked up a small number of times. The V call is TRBV28, the J call TRBJ2-1; 7 bases map to TRBD1. J lost 4 bases, V lost 4 bases, and 1 base had no gene match. The CDR3 runs to 13 residues. The V gene's germline CDR1 is MDHEN and CDR2 SYDVKM. The CDR3 coding sequence is TGTGCCAGCAGTTCAGGGGGTTACAATGAGCAGTTCTTC. It translates to CASSSGGYNEQFF.

There are a few counts of this clone. The J gene is TRBJ2-2, the V gene TRBV28, with 8 bases identical to TRBD1. V trimming: 6 bases; J trimming: 8 bases; junction bases outside the gene matches: 8. Germline values: CDR1 MDHEN, CDR2 SYDVKM. This CDR3 region has 14 residues. CDR3 in DNA: TGTGCCAGCAGCTCTCCAGGGGGCTCGGGGGAGCTGTTTTTT. It codes for CASSSPGGSGELFF.

This clone occurred a few times. V is TRBV29-1 and J is TRBJ2-3, with D possibly matching TRBD2 (6 bases). Germline assignment: CDR1 SQVTM and CDR2 ANQGSEA. Trimming stripped 1 base from V and 0 bases from J, with 14 bases between. The CDR3 loop spans 16 amino acids. In DNA form, the CDR3 reads TGCAGCGTTGAAGCGGGGGTGGTCAGAAGCACAGATACGCAGTATTTT. Translated, it gives CSVEAGVVRSTDTQYF.